Sequencing of this T cell receptor beta chain was carried out in a study of OX40 agonist ivuxolimab in advanced cancers. Study in general: Treatment received earlier with anti-PD-1, anti-PD-L1 or anti-CTLA-4 agents was allowed, and less than 45% had some.

Trimming took off 4 bases at V and 7 bases at J, with 11 bases between the two ends. Germline lookup yields CDR1 SGHRS and CDR2 YFSETQ. CDR3 length: 12 amino acids. In its sample, this clone was seen once. Only in-frame clones appear in the TCRdb table, and some are missing; sequencing was by immunoSEQ multiplex PCR. Of around 40,000 clones in the sample, approximately 80% were seen once. The sequences come from CD4+ or CD8+ T cells sorted from blood, collected in a trial of the OX40 agonist ivuxolimab. This TCR derives from an adult with an advanced solid tumor such as melanoma, head and neck, liver or kidney cancer. The chain employs TRBV5-1 and TRBJ2-5; D is ambiguous. The CDR3 region has the DNA TGCGCCAGCAGCGCAGAACGAGGGACCCAGTACTTC. As protein: CASSAERGTQYF.